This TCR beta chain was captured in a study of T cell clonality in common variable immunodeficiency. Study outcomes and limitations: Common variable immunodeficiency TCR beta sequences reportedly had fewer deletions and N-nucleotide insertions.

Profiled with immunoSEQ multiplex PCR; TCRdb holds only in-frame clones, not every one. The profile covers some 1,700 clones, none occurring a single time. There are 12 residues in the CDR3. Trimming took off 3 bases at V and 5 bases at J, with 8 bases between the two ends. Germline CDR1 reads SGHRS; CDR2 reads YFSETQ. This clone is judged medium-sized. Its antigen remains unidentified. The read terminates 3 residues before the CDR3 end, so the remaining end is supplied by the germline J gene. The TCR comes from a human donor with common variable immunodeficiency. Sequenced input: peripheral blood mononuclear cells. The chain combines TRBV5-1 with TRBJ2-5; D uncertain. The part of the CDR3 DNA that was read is TGCGCCAGCAGCTACTCATTGGAGACC. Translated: CASSYSLET. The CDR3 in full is CASSYSLETQYF.